These 17 T cell receptor beta chains came from one sample sequenced in a study of blood T cell repertoires in COVID-19. Data came from immunoSEQ multiplex PCR; TCRdb stores just in-frame clones and leaves some out. The table includes 370,000 or so clones, about 87% detected once. The sample taken for sequencing was PBMCs or T cells enriched from blood (not recorded which). These TCRs come from a man aged 25 to 40 who had recovered from COVID-19.

The chain has TRBV7-6 and TRBJ2-3, with D possibly TRBD2 on 6 matching bases. CDR3 size: 17 residues. Trimming cost V 5 bases and J 0 bases, with 18 bases left between them. Germline CDR1 SGHVS, CDR2 FNYEAQ. The CDR3 coding sequence is TGTGCCAGCAGCCCCCGGTCCGGGAGCCCTAGCACAGATACGCAGTATTTT. This sequence encodes CASSPRSGSPSTDTQYF.

The V and J genes are TRBV4-3 and TRBJ1-2; weak D call: TRBD1 (5 bases). In germline, CDR1 is LGHNA, CDR2 YSLEER. The ends were cut back, 0 bases at V and 8 bases at J, with 13 bases in the middle. The CDR3 has 14 residues. The CDR3 loop reads CASSQETGYLGYTF. As DNA, the CDR3 is TGCGCCAGCAGCCAAGAAACAGGATACCTGGGCTACACCTTC.

The V call is TRBV6-5, the J call TRBJ1-1; D may be TRBD1 (5 bases). The ends were cut back, 10 bases at V and 1 base at J, with 7 bases in the middle. The CDR3 is 11 residues long. The germline V gene has CDR1 MNHEY and CDR2 SVGAGI. The DNA of the CDR3 is TGTGCCACCCAGGGGAACACTGAAGCTTTCTTT. As protein: CATQGNTEAFF.

The chain joins TRBV6-6 to TRBJ1-1; D is uncertain. There are 14 residues in the CDR3. Trimming shortened V by 7 bases and J by 4 bases, and 16 bases separated the two germline ends. The germline gives CDR1 MNHNY, CDR2 SVGAGI (reference sequence). The CDR3 loop reads CASTKPGGGTEAFF. The CDR3, as DNA: TGTGCCAGCACCAAACCGGGAGGAGGCACTGAAGCTTTCTTT.

The chain carries TRBV2 and TRBJ1-5; 8 nucleotides line up with TRBD1. V dropped 6 bases and J dropped 0; count of bases not matched to a gene: 13. This CDR3 has 18 amino acids. Germline V CDR1 and CDR2: SNHLY, FYNNEI. CDR3: CASSPGQAQLYSNQPQHF. CDR3 nucleotides: TGTGCCAGCAGCCCGGGACAGGCCCAACTTTATAGCAATCAGCCCCAGCATTTT.

The chain combines TRBV18 with TRBJ1-1, with 9 bases matching TRBD1. The CDR3 length is 14 residues. The ends lost 3 bases at V and 3 bases at J; junction bases unmatched: 2. Germline V gene lookup returns CDR1 KGHSH and CDR2 LQKENI. CDR3 DNA sequence: TGTGCCAGCTCACCGAGGACAGGGGACACTGAAGCTTTCTTT. Translated, it gives CASSPRTGDTEAFF.

The J gene is TRBJ2-3, the V gene TRBV5-1, with D unclear. The germline V gene has CDR1 SGHRS and CDR2 YFSETQ. The CDR3 loop spans 15 amino acids. V was cut by 5 bases and J by 1 base, with 14 bases left in between. The CDR3 nucleotides are TGCGCCAGCAGACAAGACTGGTCCCGCACAGATACGCAGTATTTT. Amino acids: CASRQDWSRTDTQYF.

The chain has TRBV7-8 and TRBJ1-6; D is perhaps TRBD1 (5 bases). The CDR3 is made up of 13 amino acids. V was cut by 7 bases and J by 3 bases, with 7 bases left in between. The germline V gene has CDR1 SGHVS and CDR2 FQNEAQ. DNA of the CDR3: TGTGCCAGCACAGGGAACTATAATTCACCCCTCCACTTT. It specifies CASTGNYNSPLHF.

CDR3 DNA: TGTGCCAGCACTCTACAGGGATCTGGAAACACCATATATTTT. Its protein product is CASTLQGSGNTIYF. The V call is TRBV6-5, the J call TRBJ1-3, with a weak D call TRBD1 (6 bases). This CDR3 has 14 residues. CDR1 and CDR2 (germline): MNHEY, SVGAGI. The V and J ends lost 7 bases and 1 base respectively, with 11 bases between them.

The CDR3 sequence is CASSEALRGGREKLFF. The CDR3 nucleotides read TGTGCCAGCAGTGAAGCGCTTCGTGGGGGCAGGGAAAAACTGTTTTTT. The chain joins TRBV2 to TRBJ1-4, with D perhaps TRBD1 (6 bases). The ends were cut back, 0 bases at V and 8 bases at J, with 16 bases in the middle. The CDR3 contains 16 residues. CDR1 and CDR2 (germline): SNHLY, FYNNEI.

V is TRBV10-1 and J is TRBJ1-1; 7 bases map to TRBD1. Germline V CDR1 and CDR2: WNHNN, SYGVQD (reference sequence). The CDR3 length is 11 residues. The V segment lost 4 bases and the J segment 10 bases; nucleotides outside the gene matches: 3. CDR3 coding DNA: TGCGCCAGCAGTGGACAGGGAGTAGCTTTCTTT. It specifies CASSGQGVAFF.

The chain is built from TRBV7-3 and TRBJ1-3, with 8 bases fitting TRBD1. Germline CDR1 SGHTA, CDR2 FQGTGA. J gave up 3 bases and V 2 bases, and 3 bases lay outside the gene matches. The CDR3 spans 15 residues. CDR3 amino acids: CASSLAGGGGNTIYF. CDR3 bases: TGTGCCAGCAGCTTAGCAGGGGGCGGTGGAAACACCATATATTTT. The entire variable domain, with the rest obtained from reference TRBV7-3 and TRBJ1-3, is as follows: GAGVSQTPSNKVTEKGKYVELRCDPISGHTALYWYRQSLGQGPEFLIYFQGTGAADDSGLPNDRFFAVRPEGSVSTLKIQRTERGDSAVYLCASSLAGGGGNTIYFGEGSWLTVV.

The rearrangement uses TRBV6-5 and TRBJ1-6; D not certain. The CDR3 is 16 amino acids. The germline V and J ends were trimmed by 0 bases and 7 bases, with 13 bases remaining between them. Per the germline V gene, CDR1 is MNHEY and CDR2 is SVGAGI. DNA of the CDR3: TGTGCCAGCAGTTACTCGGCCGGGGAGTTAAATTCACCCCTCCACTTT. It translates to CASSYSAGELNSPLHF.

This chain links TRBV30 with TRBJ1-1; maybe TRBD1 (5 bases). Germline values: CDR1 GTSNPN, CDR2 SVGIG (reference sequence). This CDR3 is built from 11 residues. Trimming took off 4 bases at V and 7 bases at J, with 10 bases between the two ends. CDR3 coding DNA: TGTGCCTGGACAGGGCCTCATGAAGCTTTCTTT. The encoded protein is CAWTGPHEAFF.

V usage is TRBV19 and J usage is TRBJ1-6; TRBD1 agrees at 7 bases. The CDR3 contains 14 residues. The germline V gene has CDR1 LNHDA and CDR2 SQIVND (reference sequence). Germline trimming cut 5 bases from V and 7 bases from J; bases unmatched to any gene: 5. The CDR3 loop reads CASSPGQPNSPLHF. The CDR3 region has the DNA TGTGCCAGTAGTCCGGGACAGCCCAATTCACCCCTCCACTTT.

V usage is TRBV6-1 and J usage is TRBJ2-5, with a weak D call TRBD1 (6 bases). Trimming removed 6 bases at V and 4 bases at J, with 24 bases between. Germline V gene sequence: CDR1 MNHNS, CDR2 SASEGT. This CDR3 has 17 amino acids. Written as DNA, the CDR3 is TGTGCCAGCAGGGAAATCCGAGATCAGAGAGGGGGAGAGACCCAGTACTTC. This sequence encodes CASREIRDQRGGETQYF.

The chain employs TRBV20-1 and TRBJ2-1; TRBD2 matches 10 bases. This CDR3 is built from 13 residues. Germline CDR1 DFQATT, CDR2 SNEGSKA (reference sequence). With V trimmed by 3 bases and J by 12 bases, 8 bases remained unmatched. CDR3 sequence: CSASASGGEAQFF. DNA of the CDR3: TGCAGTGCTAGTGCTAGCGGGGGTGAGGCGCAGTTCTTC.